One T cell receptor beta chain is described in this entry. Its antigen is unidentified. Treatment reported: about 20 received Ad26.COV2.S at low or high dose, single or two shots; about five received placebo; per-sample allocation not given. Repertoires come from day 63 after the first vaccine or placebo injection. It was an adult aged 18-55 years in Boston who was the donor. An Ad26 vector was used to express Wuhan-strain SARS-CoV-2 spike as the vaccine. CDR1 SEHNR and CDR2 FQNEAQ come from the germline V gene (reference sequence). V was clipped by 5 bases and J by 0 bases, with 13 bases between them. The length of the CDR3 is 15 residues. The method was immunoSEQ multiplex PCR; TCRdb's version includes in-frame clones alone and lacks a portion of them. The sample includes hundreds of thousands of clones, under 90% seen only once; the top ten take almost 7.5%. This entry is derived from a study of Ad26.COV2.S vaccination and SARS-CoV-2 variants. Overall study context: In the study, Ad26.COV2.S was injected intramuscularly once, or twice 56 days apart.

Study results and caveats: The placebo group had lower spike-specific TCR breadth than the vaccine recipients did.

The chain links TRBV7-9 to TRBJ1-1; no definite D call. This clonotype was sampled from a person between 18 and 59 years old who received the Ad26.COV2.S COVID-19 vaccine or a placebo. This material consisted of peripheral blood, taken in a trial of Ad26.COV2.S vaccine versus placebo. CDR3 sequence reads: CASSPQVPMNTEAFF. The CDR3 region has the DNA TGTGCCAGCAGCCCTCAGGTTCCGATGAACACTGAAGCTTTCTTT.